This TCR beta chain emerged from a study of blood T cell repertoires in COVID-19. On the study more broadly: The samples span acute and convalescent COVID-19 from the United States, Italy and Spain. T cells, B-cell-depleted T cells, or PBMCs supplied cDNA or gDNA.

As originally analysed: Reference gene primer amplification gave nucleated cell count estimates. The data were produced by immunoSEQ multiplex PCR, yet TCRdb's version contains in-frame clones alone and is incomplete. The DNA was the basis for D and trimming; V, J and clone size are from that table. The data contain about 260,000 clones, about 85% of them singletons. Germline V CDR1 and CDR2: SGHAT, FQNNGV. The CDR3 length is 15 residues. The V segment lost 5 bases and the J segment 0 bases; nucleotides outside the gene matches: 4. In this sample, this clone turned up a few times. This sequence originates from a man younger than 35 with active or convalescent COVID-19. The genes are TRBV11-2 and TRBJ1-3, with TRBD1 matching 7 bases. The sample taken for sequencing was peripheral blood. CDR3 sequence reads: CASSHHRGSGNTIYF. The CDR3 region has the DNA TGTGCCAGCAGCCATCACAGGGGCTCTGGAAACACCATATATTTT.